A single sample gave rise to the 3 T cell receptor beta chains below, sequenced in a study of blood T cell repertoires in COVID-19. Clones were read by immunoSEQ multiplex PCR, and TCRdb kept only the in-frame ones, dropping some. Among roughly 100,000 clones listed, over 70% were seen once. The specimen was peripheral blood. The receptors derive from a man aged 50 to 60 with acute or convalescent COVID-19.

The chain couples TRBV29-1 to TRBJ2-1; tentatively, D is TRBD2 (5 bases). The CDR3 sequence is 14 residues long. Trimming stripped 7 bases from V and 3 bases from J, with 16 bases between. From germline, CDR1 is SQVTM and CDR2 ANQGSEA. The CDR3 nucleotides are TGCAGCGCCAGCGGTGGGGAGCACTACAATGAGCAGTTCTTC. Amino acid sequence: CSASGGEHYNEQFF.

This clone occurred a few times. The gene calls are TRBV6-5 and TRBJ1-2; D unclear. V was shortened by 5 bases and J by 3 bases, with 10 bases between the two germline ends. The CDR3 consists of 13 residues. Germline CDR1 MNHEY, CDR2 SVGAGI. The CDR3 region is CASSPPLHYGYTF. The CDR3 DNA is TGTGCCAGCAGTCCCCCTCTCCACTATGGCTACACCTTC.

On this clone itself: Germline is not matched at one junction end, which may reflect a read error. The chain links TRBV7-8 to TRBJ2-2, with TRBD2 matching 10 bases. Germline-derived CDR1 and CDR2 are SGHVS and FQNEAQ. The CDR3 has 15 amino acids. CDR3 protein: CASSLAGERTGELFF. The CDR3 region has the DNA TGTGCCAGCAGCCTAGCGGGAGAAAGGACCGGGGAGCTGTTTTTT.